This T cell receptor (beta chain) was sequenced for a study of shared clonotypes between healthy human individuals. Study-wide results and limits: Sampling was confined to blood; repertoires within tissues likely differ. Clonotype sharing levels among donors were expected to vary with sequencing depth.

Remarks on this clone: Its matching antigen is unknown.

Authors' data handling: ImmunoSEQ junction-only sequences lacked quality scores, so their filtering differed. TCRdb's table, derived via immunoSEQ multiplex PCR, lists solely in-frame clones and lacks some. V, J and clone size reflect that table, while D and trimming were determined from the DNA. The table shows about half a million clones, with 70% to 80% occurring only once. There are 14 residues in the CDR3. CDR1 and CDR2 (germline): SNHLY, FYNNEI. The J segment lost 9 bases and the V segment lost 7 bases, leaving 13 bases of the junction unmatched. The material sequenced was PBMCs. The chain uses TRBV2 and TRBJ2-5; 8 bases are a match to TRBD2. The receptor's source is a middle-aged woman in good health. Some clones in this sample may be carry-over from other donors' samples. The CDR3 DNA reads as TGTGCCAGCACGGCTAGCACCGCCGGGGGGGCCCAGTACTTC. Residues: CASTASTAGGAQYF.